Listed below are T cell receptor beta chains from one sample, sequenced in a study of memory CD4+ T cells and cytomegalovirus serostatus. The assay was immunoSEQ multiplex PCR, and TCRdb's table has in-frame clones only and misses some. The sample includes 48,000 or so clones, around 78% of them seen just once. Sequencing used memory CD4+ T cells from blood. Receptor source: an adult in good health and CMV-seronegative. Each CDR3 is given with its conserved first and last residue. The order of the fields is CDR3 length, V gene, D gene, clone size, J gene, CDR3 DNA, CDR3 protein. A D gene is named only where the DNA matches it firmly. Clone size is stated in some rows and not others, as once, few, many or a class when expanded.

length: 13; V: TRBV25-1; D: TRBD2; size: .; J: TRBJ2-1; DNA: TGTGCCAGCCTTGCGGGAGGGGTCAATGAGCAGTTCTTC; CDR3: CASLAGGVNEQFF
length: 17; V: TRBV19; D: TRBD2; size: .; J: TRBJ2-1; DNA: TGTGCCAGTAGTTTTTTGGCTAGCGGGAGCGAAGCCCATGAGCAGTTCTTC; CDR3: CASSFLASGSEAHEQFF
length: 16; V: TRBV2; D: TRBD1; size: few; J: TRBJ2-2; DNA: TGTGCCAGCAGACGGACAGGAGAAGCCTTCACCGGGGAGCTGTTTTTT; CDR3: CASRRTGEAFTGELFF
length: 16; V: TRBV9; D: TRBD1; size: once; J: TRBJ2-4; DNA: TGTGCCAGCAGCGTAGAGGGGGCTTGGGCCAAAAACATTCAGTACTTC; CDR3: CASSVEGAWAKNIQYF
length: 13; V: TRBV5-1; D: TRBD1; size: .; J: TRBJ2-5; DNA: TGCGCCAGCAGCTCTAACAGGGGAGAGACCCAGTACTTC; CDR3: CASSSNRGETQYF
length: 16; V: TRBV2; D: .; size: .; J: TRBJ2-7; DNA: TGTGCCAGCAGTGAAGCGAAATTTACGGGCCTCCACGAGCAGTACTTC; CDR3: CASSEAKFTGLHEQYF
length: 17; V: TRBV5-1; D: .; size: .; J: TRBJ2-3; DNA: TGCGCCAGCAGCTTGGGAACTAGCCATCATAGCACAGATACGCAGTATTTT; CDR3: CASSLGTSHHSTDTQYF
length: 15; V: TRBV18; D: TRBD1; size: .; J: TRBJ1-1; DNA: TGTGCCAGCTCACCTTCCACAGGGGTGGCAACTGAAGCTTTCTTT; CDR3: CASSPSTGVATEAFF
length: 13; V: TRBV10-1; D: .; size: .; J: TRBJ2-7; DNA: TGCGCCAGCAGTGAGTCGGGGTCTTCGGCGCAGTACTTC; CDR3: CASSESGSSAQYF
length: 18; V: TRBV9; D: TRBD2; size: .; J: TRBJ2-7; DNA: TGTGCCAGCAGCGTAGCCAGTTTAGCGGGAGGAGCAAGGAGCGAGCAGTACTTC; CDR3: CASSVASLAGGARSEQYF
length: 11; V: TRBV28; D: .; size: .; J: TRBJ1-2; DNA: TGTGCCAGCAGTTCCGGCTATGGCTACACCTTC; CDR3: CASSSGYGYTF
length: 12; V: TRBV2; D: .; size: .; J: TRBJ2-1; DNA: TGTGCCAGCAATCGTCGAAACAATGAGCAGTTCTTC; CDR3: CASNRRNNEQFF
length: 16; V: TRBV7-2; D: .; size: .; J: TRBJ2-2; DNA: TGTGCCAGCAGCCGAAAGGACAGAACGAACACCGGGGAGCTGTTTTTT; CDR3: CASSRKDRTNTGELFF
length: 16; V: TRBV10-3; D: .; size: .; J: TRBJ1-1; DNA: TGTGCCATCAGTGAGCCGGGGGACTCCTCAGGGACTGAAGCTTTCTTT; CDR3: CAISEPGDSSGTEAFF
length: 13; V: TRBV14; D: .; size: few; J: TRBJ2-1; DNA: TGTGCCAGCAGCCAAGATCTTATCAGTGAGCAGTTCTTC; CDR3: CASSQDLISEQFF
length: 15; V: TRBV11-2; D: TRBD1; size: few; J: TRBJ1-6; DNA: TGTGCCAGCAGCGAGACGGGACAGACAAATTCACCCCTCCACTTT; CDR3: CASSETGQTNSPLHF
length: 14; V: TRBV7-9; D: .; size: .; J: TRBJ1-3; DNA: TGTGCCAGCAGCGCTTCGATACCTGGAAACACCATATATTTT; CDR3: CASSASIPGNTIYF
length: 14; V: TRBV5-1; D: TRBD1; size: .; J: TRBJ1-2; DNA: TGCGCCAGCAGCCCAGGACAGGACCTGGGGGGCTACACCTTC; CDR3: CASSPGQDLGGYTF
length: 15; V: TRBV5-1; D: TRBD1; size: .; J: TRBJ1-1; DNA: TGCGCCAGCAGACCAACAGGGGTACAGAGGACTGAAGCTTTCTTT; CDR3: CASRPTGVQRTEAFF
length: 15; V: TRBV18; D: .; size: .; J: TRBJ2-5; DNA: TGTGCCAGCTCACCACAAAGGGCGGTTAAGGAGACCCAGTACTTC; CDR3: CASSPQRAVKETQYF
length: 13; V: TRBV14; D: .; size: .; J: TRBJ1-4; DNA: TGTGCCAGCAGCCAAGCCTCGGTGGAAAAACTGTTTTTT; CDR3: CASSQASVEKLFF
length: 15; V: TRBV7-8; D: TRBD1; size: few; J: TRBJ2-7; DNA: TGTGCCAGCAGCCGGGTTCCCGGACAGGGTAACGAGCAGTACTTC; CDR3: CASSRVPGQGNEQYF
length: 17; V: TRBV5-1; D: .; size: .; J: TRBJ1-6; DNA: TGCGCCAGCAGCCTGGATTTATCGGCATTGGGAGGTTCACCCCTCCACTTT; CDR3: CASSLDLSALGGSPLHF
length: 13; V: TRBV28; D: .; size: .; J: TRBJ2-1; DNA: TGTGCCAGCAGTGGCGGGTTGTGGAATGAGCAGTTCTTC; CDR3: CASSGGLWNEQFF